Shown below are 26 T cell receptor beta chains from a single sample sequenced in a study of blood T cell repertoires in COVID-19. Using immunoSEQ multiplex PCR, the repertoire was profiled, and TCRdb retains in-frame clones only, with some absent. The sample has some 220,000 clones, around 80% seen once. The sequenced sample was peripheral blood. These receptors were obtained from a human donor in a cohort sampled during active COVID-19.

This clone was recorded a few times. This sequence joins TRBV19 and TRBJ2-5; 8 bases line up with TRBD2. From germline, CDR1 is LNHDA and CDR2 SQIVND (reference sequence). This CDR3 region has 14 residues. The V gene end was trimmed by 3 bases and the J gene end by 5 bases; junction bases not matched to a gene: 5. CDR3 bases: TGTGCCAGTAGTATTCAAGCGGGAGTGGAGACCCAGTACTTC. Its translation is CASSIQAGVETQYF.

V gene TRBV15 combines with J gene TRBJ2-1; TRBD1 is a possible D gene (6 bases). This CDR3 has 14 residues. V was cut by 6 bases and J by 6 bases, with 15 bases left in between. CDR1 is LNHNV and CDR2 is YYDKDF in the germline V gene (reference sequence). CDR3: CATRTGTTSNEQFF. For the CDR3, the DNA is TGTGCCACCAGGACCGGGACAACCTCCAATGAGCAGTTCTTC.

The chain carries TRBV29-1 and TRBJ2-1; D is uncertain. This CDR3 comprises 12 residues. The germline gives CDR1 SQVTM, CDR2 ANQGSEA. Trimming shortened V by 0 bases and J by 7 bases, and 7 bases separated the two germline ends. CDR3 in amino acids: CSVEDRVNEQFF. The CDR3 DNA sequence: TGCAGCGTTGAAGATCGGGTTAATGAGCAGTTCTTC.

The chain has TRBV28 and TRBJ1-2; 10 positions agree with TRBD1. Germline lookup yields CDR1 MDHEN and CDR2 SYDVKM. V shed 6 bases and J 1 base; nucleotides not matched to a gene: 5. This CDR3 has 15 residues. DNA for the CDR3: TGTGCCAGCAGCAAGGACAGGGGGTTTAACTATGGCTACACCTTC. Translation gives CASSKDRGFNYGYTF.

This chain uses TRBV12-3 or TRBV12-4 with TRBJ1-5, with 8 bases matching TRBD1. The V segment lost 6 bases and the J segment 7 bases; nucleotides outside the gene matches: 2. This CDR3 is built from 12 residues. CDR3 bases: TGTGCCAGCAGCGACAGGGGCCAGCCCCAGCATTTT. It specifies CASSDRGQPQHF.

The J gene is TRBJ2-5, the V gene TRBV11-3; 9 bases are shared with TRBD1. V was pared by 3 bases and J by 5 bases, with 7 bases of the junction left unmatched. Germline V gene sequence: CDR1 SGHNT, CDR2 YENEEA. This CDR3 has 15 amino acids. The CDR3 sequence: CASSLGQGVQETQYF. Written as DNA, the CDR3 is TGTGCCAGCAGCTTGGGACAGGGAGTGCAGGAGACCCAGTACTTC.

This clone has more than one count but fewer than ten. The V call is TRBV11-3, the J call TRBJ2-7, with a tentative D call TRBD2 (5 bases). In germline, CDR1 is SGHNT, CDR2 YENEEA. The CDR3 loop spans 15 amino acids. Trimming cost V 3 bases and J 0 bases, with 12 bases left between them. The CDR3 loop is CASSLRAQSSYEQYF. CDR3 DNA sequence: TGTGCCAGCAGCTTGAGGGCTCAAAGCTCCTACGAGCAGTACTTC.

In its sample, this clone was seen many times. The gene calls are TRBV29-1 and TRBJ2-1; the D gene is possibly TRBD2 (5 bases). The CDR3 consists of 14 residues. CDR1 and CDR2 from the germline V gene are SQVTM and ANQGSEA. Trimming cost V 6 bases and J 8 bases, with 20 bases left between them. The CDR3 DNA follows: TGCAGCGTCCCCCTGAGGGAGTCGATCCATGAGCAGTTCTTC. It is translated as CSVPLRESIHEQFF.

The rearrangement links TRBV7-2 to TRBJ2-5; possibly TRBD2 for D (6 bases). The V and J ends lost 2 bases and 3 bases respectively, with 7 bases between them. Per the germline V gene, CDR1 is SGHTA and CDR2 is FQGNSA. This CDR3 is built from 13 residues. The CDR3 is CASSLIAEETQYF. CDR3 coding DNA: TGTGCCAGCAGCTTAATAGCGGAAGAGACCCAGTACTTC.

CDR3 nucleotides: TGTGCCAGCAGCAAGGAGGCTAATGAAAAACTGTTTTTT. This gives the protein CASSKEANEKLFF. This chain connects TRBV6-5 to TRBJ1-4, with no clear D. In germline, CDR1 is MNHEY, CDR2 SVGAGI. CDR3 length equals 13 residues. V lost 6 bases and J lost 3, with 8 bases in between.

J is TRBJ1-6 and V is TRBV28, with TRBD1 identical over 9 bases. CDR1 MDHEN and CDR2 SYDVKM come from the germline V gene. The CDR3 sequence is 19 residues long. Trimming cost V 5 bases and J 0 bases; bases outside gene matches: 11. The CDR3 DNA is TGTGCCAGCAGTCCCAATGAACCGGGACAGGGCTCCTATAATTCACCCCTCCACTTT. Translating gives CASSPNEPGQGSYNSPLHF.

This chain joins TRBV24-1 and TRBJ2-1, with 7 bases fitting TRBD1. Germline CDR1 and CDR2: KGHDR and SFDVKD. The CDR3 is made up of 16 amino acids. V shed 0 bases and J 5 bases; nucleotides not matched to a gene: 6. CDR3 sequence reads: CATSDLRQGGNNEQFF. CDR3 nucleotides: TGTGCCACCAGTGATTTGAGACAGGGTGGGAACAATGAGCAGTTCTTC.

The chain recombines TRBV28 with TRBJ1-2; D gene uncertain. From germline, CDR1 is MDHEN and CDR2 SYDVKM. V was shortened by 8 bases and J by 2 bases, with 9 bases between the two germline ends. The CDR3 is 12 residues long. In nucleotides, the CDR3 is TGTGCCAGCTCCAACACGAACTATGGCTACACCTTC. This sequence encodes CASSNTNYGYTF.

V and J are TRBV5-1 and TRBJ2-1, with a possible D match to TRBD2 (5 bases). Trimming took 0 bases from V and 1 from J, leaving 11 bases between them. CDR1 is SGHRS and CDR2 is YFSETQ in the germline V gene. This CDR3 is built from 16 residues. The CDR3: CASSLATRVSYNEQFF. DNA of the CDR3: TGCGCCAGCAGCTTGGCCACGAGGGTATCCTACAATGAGCAGTTCTTC.

The J gene is TRBJ2-1, the V gene TRBV27, with 8 bases fitting TRBD2. Germline values: CDR1 MNHEY, CDR2 SMNVEV (reference sequence). With V trimmed by 4 bases and J by 3 bases, 11 bases remained unmatched. The CDR3 runs to 17 residues. CDR3 sequence: CASSSRPTSGVYNEQFF. In DNA form, the CDR3 reads TGTGCCAGCAGTTCCCGACCTACTAGCGGAGTCTACAATGAGCAGTTCTTC.

This chain links TRBV19 with TRBJ2-7; unclear D gene. Trimming stripped 4 bases from V and 4 bases from J, with 11 bases between. Germline CDR1 and CDR2: LNHDA and SQIVND (reference sequence). This CDR3 is built from 13 residues. The CDR3 loop reads CASSTTRLYEQYF. The CDR3 coding sequence is TGTGCCAGTAGTACCACTCGACTGTACGAGCAGTACTTC.

With regard to this clone: The sample contains more than one DNA sequence encoding this CDR3. This chain connects TRBV15 to TRBJ2-7, with D uncertain. The germline CDR1 and CDR2 sequences are LNHNV and YYDKDF (reference sequence). V dropped 1 base and J dropped 2 bases, with 9 bases sitting between them. The CDR3 runs to 14 residues. The CDR3 loop is CATSRVGRAYEQYF. The CDR3 nucleotides read TGTGCCACCAGCAGAGTGGGCAGAGCCTACGAGCAGTACTTC. Looking up the rest from reference TRBV15 and TRBJ2-7 gives the full variable domain: DAMVIQNPRYQVTQFGKPVTLSCSQTLNHNVMYWYQQKSSQAPKLLFHYYDKDFNNEADTPDNFQSRRPNTSFCFLDIRSPGLGDTAMYLCATSRVGRAYEQYFGPGTRLTVT.

V gene TRBV6-4 combines with J gene TRBJ1-1; 7 bases line up with TRBD1. The germline CDR1 and CDR2 sequences are MRHNA and SNTAGT. V shed 8 bases, J shed 7 bases, and the junction held 13 bases outside the gene matches. The CDR3 length is 14 residues. This CDR3 is CASPPPRGRYEAFF. CDR3 nucleotides: TGTGCCAGCCCCCCCCCAAGGGGGCGGTATGAAGCTTTCTTT.

V is TRBV5-5 and J is TRBJ2-2, with TRBD2 matching over 11 bases. V shed 1 base, J shed 5 bases, and the junction held 10 bases outside the gene matches. Germline V gene lookup returns CDR1 SGHKS and CDR2 YYEKEE (reference sequence). The CDR3 sequence is 18 residues long. CDR3 in DNA: TGTGCCAGCAGCTTGATGGCTAGCGGGGGGTTGGTGACCGGGGAGCTGTTTTTT. This translates into CASSLMASGGLVTGELFF.

The genes are TRBV5-1 and TRBJ2-1; 8 bases match TRBD2. J was trimmed by 4 bases and V by 4 bases; bases with no gene match: 7. Germline V CDR1 and CDR2: SGHRS, YFSETQ. There are 15 residues in the CDR3. CDR3 protein: CASSPEVAGYNEQFF. The CDR3 DNA follows: TGCGCCAGCAGCCCCGAGGTAGCGGGGTACAATGAGCAGTTCTTC.

This clone was seen a handful of times. The V gene is TRBV28, the J gene TRBJ2-5; 7 positions match TRBD2. V shed 2 bases and J 2 bases; nucleotides not matched to a gene: 14. The CDR3 is 18 amino acids. CDR1 and CDR2 from the germline V gene are MDHEN and SYDVKM. The DNA for the CDR3 is TGTGCCAGCAGTTTAAAGCTAGCGGCCTCAGCAATTCAAGAGACCCAGTACTTC. It codes for CASSLKLAASAIQETQYF.

The J gene is TRBJ2-7, the V gene TRBV6-6, with TRBD2 matching 10 bases. Germline-derived CDR1 and CDR2 are MNHNY and SVGAGI (reference sequence). This CDR3 contains 16 residues. V shed 6 bases, J shed 3 bases, and the junction held 11 bases outside the gene matches. CDR3 protein: CASRLVGSGGDYEQYF. CDR3 in DNA: TGTGCCAGCAGGCTCGTCGGGAGCGGGGGGGACTACGAGCAGTACTTC.

V and J are TRBV4-1 and TRBJ1-2; D call uncertain. Germline V gene lookup returns CDR1 MGHRA and CDR2 YSYEKL. The CDR3 loop spans 15 amino acids. Trimming stripped 1 base from V and 7 bases from J, with 16 bases between. The CDR3 DNA reads as TGCGCCAGCAGCCAAGTGGAGGACCTCCGACGTGGCTACACCTTC. Translated: CASSQVEDLRRGYTF.

This clone was recorded once. This chain joins TRBV28 and TRBJ2-7; possible D gene TRBD2, 7 bases. The CDR3 spans 14 residues. Trimming removed 7 bases from V and 1 base from J, with 14 bases in between. In germline, CDR1 is MDHEN, CDR2 SYDVKM. The CDR3 loop reads CASNTAGHSYEQYF. For the CDR3, the DNA is TGTGCCAGCAACACAGCGGGACATTCCTACGAGCAGTACTTC.

CDR3 loop: CASSWGTALGETQYF. The CDR3 bases are TGCGCCAGCAGCTGGGGGACAGCCCTGGGAGAGACCCAGTACTTC. The gene calls are TRBV5-1 and TRBJ2-5, with 7 bases identical to TRBD1. This CDR3 region has 15 residues. The ends lost 3 bases at V and 4 bases at J; junction bases unmatched: 9. CDR1 and CDR2 (germline): SGHRS, YFSETQ. Full variable domain (missing parts from reference TRBV5-1 and TRBJ2-5): KAGVTQTPRYLIKTRGQQVTLSCSPISGHRSVSWYQQTPGQGLQFLFEYFSETQRNKGNFPGRFSGRQFSNSRSEMNVSTLELGDSALYLCASSWGTALGETQYFGPGTRLLVL.

This clone was counted between two and nine times. The chain recombines TRBV15 with TRBJ1-2; tentatively, D is TRBD1 (6 bases). The length of the CDR3 is 16 residues. Per germline, CDR1 LNHNV and CDR2 YYDKDF (reference sequence). The V gene lost 5 bases and the J gene lost 0 bases, with 16 bases spanning the gap. The DNA of the CDR3 is TGTGCCACCAGCGCCCGCCTGGGGGCAGCTAACTATGGCTACACCTTC. It codes for CATSARLGAANYGYTF.